Below are 6 T cell receptor beta chains sequenced from a single sample in a study of regulatory T cells in long-lasting Graves disease (dated by TCRdb to about 2021). Library construction relied on multiplex PCR. For sequencing, an Illumina HiSeq 4000 was employed. iRepertoire HTBI primers and Arm-PCR amplification of CDR3 regions were used to construct TCR beta libraries. TCRdb itself trimmed the public reads at Q25 with fastp, ran MiXCR and retained productive beta chains. Records with the same CDR3 protein are collapsed into one entry carrying the most frequent genes and DNA. The table for this sample lists 300,000 to 400,000 distinct CDR3 sequences; around 20% of them were counted only once. The ten top clones hold less than 35% of the sample. In the paper's terms, the time point label means: persistent/refractory GD, antithyroid drugs over 5 years with positive TRAb. For both TCR sequencing and RNA sequencing, RNA was extracted from PBMCs using TRIzol.

The sequenced sample was peripheral blood mononuclear cells (PBMCs), obtained when the disease was refractory, from a patient treated with antithyroid drugs. The origin of the receptors is a female donor with Graves disease.

This clonotype was found many times. The V gene is TRBV12-5, the J gene TRBJ1-1; 7 nucleotides line up with TRBD1. V shed 4 bases, J shed 1 base, and the junction held 12 bases outside the gene matches. The CDR3 covers 17 residues. From germline, CDR1 is LGHNT and CDR2 FRNRAP. DNA of the CDR3: TGTGCTAGTGGTTGGGGCCCCCCGAACAGGGGGAACACTGAAGCTTTCTTT. Translated: CASGWGPPNRGNTEAFF. The full variable domain, rest sourced from reference TRBV12-5 and TRBJ1-1, is DARVTQTPRHKVTEMGQEVTMRCQPILGHNTVFWYRQTMMQGLELLAYFRNRAPLDDSGMPKDRFSAEMPDATLATLKIQPSEPRDSAVYFCASGWGPPNRGNTEAFFGQGTRLTVV.

The J gene is TRBJ2-1, the V gene TRBV5-5; D may be TRBD1 (5 bases). Germline-derived CDR1 and CDR2 are SGHKS and YYEKEE (reference sequence). Deletions cut 3 bases from V and 6 bases from J, with 16 bases between. This CDR3 contains 15 residues. The CDR3 DNA reads TGTGCCAGCAGCTCGCTTAGGACATTAATCAATGAGCAGTTCTTC. Amino acid sequence: CASSSLRTLINEQFF. The whole variable domain, filled in from reference TRBV5-5 and TRBJ2-1, reads DAGVTQSPTHLIKTRGQQVTLRCSPISGHKSVSWYQQVLGQGPQFIFQYYEKEERGRGNFPDRFSARQFPNYSSELNVNALLLGDSALYLCASSSLRTLINEQFFGPGTRLTVL.

This clonotype was observed a handful of times. The chain joins TRBV18 to TRBJ1-3, with D perhaps TRBD1 (5 bases). The CDR3 sequence is 15 residues long. Germline lookup yields CDR1 KGHSH and CDR2 LQKENI. V lost 2 bases, J lost 1 base, and 9 bases lay in between. The CDR3 DNA follows: TGTGCCAGCTCACCAATGGGGGAATCTGGAAACACCATATATTTT. Translated, it gives CASSPMGESGNTIYF.

This clonotype was counted ten times or more. The chain has TRBV11-2 and TRBJ2-7, with TRBD2 matching over 7 bases. Losses at the gene ends were 2 bases for V and 0 bases for J; bases not matched to a gene: 4. The CDR3 length is 15 residues. Germline-derived CDR1 and CDR2 are SGHAT and FQNNGV. CDR3 in DNA: TGTGCCAGCAGCTTAAGGGACTACCGCTCCTACGAGCAGTACTTC. Translated, it gives CASSLRDYRSYEQYF.

This sequence joins TRBV12-5 and TRBJ2-2, with 13 bases fitting TRBD2. CDR1 LGHNT and CDR2 FRNRAP come from the germline V gene. The CDR3 runs 16 residues. V trimming: 5 bases; J trimming: 2 bases; junction bases outside the gene matches: 2. Here the CDR3 DNA reads TGTGCTAGTGGTATGGGACTAGCGGGAAACACCGGGGAGCTGTTTTTT. Translating it yields CASGMGLAGNTGELFF.

In its sample, this clonotype was seen many times. V and J are TRBV28 and TRBJ2-3; D is unresolved. The CDR3 loop spans 12 amino acids. The germline CDR1 and CDR2 sequences are MDHEN and SYDVKM. The ends were cut back, 2 bases at V and 4 bases at J, with 4 bases in the middle. The CDR3: CASSLEADTQYF. DNA for the CDR3: TGTGCCAGCAGTTTAGAGGCAGATACGCAGTATTTT.